The clone carrying this TCR beta chain was picked up one time. The V and J ends lost 3 bases and 5 bases, in that order; junction bases with no gene match: 7. CDR1 and CDR2 (germline): KGHSH, LQKENI. This CDR3 is 15 amino acids long. The data stem from a study of cytomegalovirus exposure and HLA in healthy donors. PCR was performed using 60 Vbeta and 13 Jbeta primers. Clones were read by immunoSEQ multiplex PCR, and TCRdb kept only the in-frame ones, dropping some. This table holds 95,000 to 100,000 clones, approximately 76% found once. The sequence derives from a man aged 35 to 55 in good health and CMV-seropositive. Sequenced material: PBMCs. The rearrangement links TRBV18 to TRBJ2-7; 10 nucleotides match TRBD1. This CDR3 reads CASSPAGTGANEQYF. The CDR3 DNA reads TGTGCCAGCTCACCGGCCGGGACAGGGGCCAACGAGCAGTACTTC.